This passage covers 21 T cell receptor beta chains from one sample sequenced in a study of T cell changes during pregnancy in multiple sclerosis. Profiled with immunoSEQ multiplex PCR; TCRdb holds only in-frame clones, not every one. In the table there are about 49,000 clones, about 90% of which are singletons. This specimen was peripheral blood, taken after pregnancy. The receptors were gathered from a female donor in good health, enrolled as a control in a pregnancy study.

This clone was seen a single time. This chain links TRBV6-6 with TRBJ1-2; D not certain. CDR3 size: 11 residues. V lost 6 bases to trimming and J lost 6 bases, with 8 bases between them. Germline lookup yields CDR1 MNHNY and CDR2 SVGAGI (reference sequence). The CDR3 DNA is TGTGCCAGCAGAGTGGGCGATGGCTACACCTTC. This sequence encodes CASRVGDGYTF.

This chain joins TRBV6-6 and TRBJ2-7; 8 bases are shared with TRBD1. From germline, CDR1 is MNHNY and CDR2 SVGAGI (reference sequence). The V gene end was trimmed by 6 bases and the J gene end by 2 bases; junction bases not matched to a gene: 3. This CDR3 is 13 amino acids long. The CDR3 reads CASRTGVPYEQYF. The CDR3, as DNA: TGTGCCAGCAGGACAGGGGTCCCCTACGAGCAGTACTTC.

The CDR3 is CASSLVSEGAYSSYEQYF. CDR3 nucleotides: TGTGCCAGCAGCTTGGTCAGTGAGGGGGCCTATAGCTCCTACGAGCAGTACTTC. The rearrangement uses TRBV5-6 and TRBJ2-7; 7 bases align to TRBD1. Germline V gives CDR1 SGHDT, CDR2 YYEEEE. The CDR3 sequence is 18 residues long. The V segment lost 0 bases and the J segment 0 bases; nucleotides outside the gene matches: 12.

The chain links TRBV6-1 to TRBJ2-7; TRBD2 matches at 8 bases. The length of the CDR3 is 15 residues. Germline V lookup: CDR1 MNHNS, CDR2 SASEGT. V lost 6 bases, J lost 1 base, and 8 bases stayed unmatched. Here the CDR3 DNA reads TGTGCCAGCAGCTCCAGCGGGAGTTGGTCCTACGAGCAGTACTTC. Residues: CASSSSGSWSYEQYF.

The rearrangement links TRBV6-6 to TRBJ1-2, with 7 nucleotides matching TRBD1. The CDR3 sequence is 15 residues long. Germline CDR1 MNHNY, CDR2 SVGAGI (reference sequence). J gave up 2 bases and V 6 bases, and 9 bases lay outside the gene matches. The CDR3 bases are TGTGCCAGCAGGCAAAAGGGGGCCGAGAACTATGGCTACACCTTC. As protein: CASRQKGAENYGYTF.

V usage is TRBV7-2 and J usage is TRBJ2-4; tentatively, D is TRBD1 (6 bases). V lost 5 bases and J 4 bases, leaving 9 bases between the germline ends. Germline CDR1 SGHTA, CDR2 FQGNSA. The CDR3 spans 13 residues. The CDR3 DNA sequence: TGTGCCAGCAGCGGGGGCGCGAAAAACATTCAGTACTTC. It translates to CASSGGAKNIQYF.

V gene TRBV7-2 combines with J gene TRBJ2-7, with D tentatively TRBD2 (5 bases). The CDR3 extends over 15 amino acids. Germline V gives CDR1 SGHTA, CDR2 FQGNSA. Trimming removed 0 bases from V and 2 bases from J, with 11 bases in between. CDR3 in amino acids: CASSLAPGWPYEQYF. Here the CDR3 DNA reads TGTGCCAGCAGCTTAGCTCCGGGGTGGCCCTACGAGCAGTACTTC.

This chain uses TRBV27 with TRBJ2-7, with TRBD2 as a possible D gene (5 bases). Germline values: CDR1 MNHEY, CDR2 SMNVEV (reference sequence). This CDR3 has 15 residues. Trimming pared 7 bases from V and 0 bases from J, leaving 16 bases between. This chain's CDR3 is CASIGGEPYSYEQYF. The CDR3 DNA is TGTGCCAGCATTGGAGGAGAGCCCTACTCCTACGAGCAGTACTTC.

V and J are TRBV2 and TRBJ1-6; 7 bases line up with TRBD1. The trim removed 7 bases at V and 9 bases at J, leaving 9 bases unmatched. Germline CDR1 SNHLY, CDR2 FYNNEI. This CDR3 is 14 amino acids long. In DNA form, the CDR3 reads TGTGCCAGCAAACGAGACAGGGCGGTTTCACCCCTCCACTTT. Translated, it gives CASKRDRAVSPLHF.

Here the CDR3 reads CASSIAASGYEQYF. The CDR3 bases are TGTGCCAGCAGTATCGCGGCTAGCGGTTACGAGCAGTACTTC. The rearrangement joins TRBV28 to TRBJ2-7; TRBD2 agrees at 7 bases. The CDR3 consists of 14 residues. Germline loops: CDR1 MDHEN, CDR2 SYDVKM. The J segment lost 4 bases and the V segment lost 5 bases, leaving 8 bases of the junction unmatched.

This sequence joins TRBV15 and TRBJ2-2; no definite D call. Germline V gives CDR1 LNHNV, CDR2 YYDKDF (reference sequence). Trimming took off 3 bases at V and 0 bases at J, with 14 bases between the two ends. The CDR3 runs 17 residues. The CDR3 spells CATSRFSGRANTGELFF. In DNA form, the CDR3 reads TGTGCCACCAGCAGGTTTTCAGGCAGAGCGAACACCGGGGAGCTGTTTTTT.

In its sample, this clone was seen once. The genes are TRBV5-1 and TRBJ2-3; 12 nucleotides align to TRBD2. This CDR3 spans 16 amino acids. The ends lost 4 bases at V and 2 bases at J; junction bases unmatched: 5. Germline V gives CDR1 SGHRS, CDR2 YFSETQ. CDR3 DNA sequence: TGCGCCAGCAGCCCTTCTAGCGGGGGGGCCACAGATACGCAGTATTTT. It encodes CASSPSSGGATDTQYF.

The gene calls are TRBV7-9 and TRBJ2-1; 8 bases align to TRBD2. CDR1 is SEHNR, CDR2 FQNEAQ, per germline (reference sequence). The CDR3 consists of 16 residues. Losses at the gene ends were 3 bases for V and 1 base for J; bases not matched to a gene: 5. The CDR3 DNA follows: TGTGCCAGCAGCTTCCCGAGCGGGAGTTCCTACAATGAGCAGTTCTTC. Its protein product is CASSFPSGSSYNEQFF.

The chain recombines TRBV5-5 with TRBJ2-7, with 9 positions matching TRBD1. This CDR3 is 14 amino acids long. With 3 bases clipped from V and 1 base from J, the junction kept 2 bases outside the gene matches. Germline values: CDR1 SGHKS, CDR2 YYEKEE (reference sequence). The DNA for the CDR3 is TGTGCCAGCAGCTCGACAGGGGGTTCCTACGAGCAGTACTTC. Protein: CASSSTGGSYEQYF.

This rearrangement joins TRBV5-1 to TRBJ2-3; TRBD2 aligns across 9 bases. The V and J ends lost 4 bases and 4 bases, in that order; junction bases with no gene match: 7. The CDR3 sequence is 15 residues long. Germline V gene lookup returns CDR1 SGHRS and CDR2 YFSETQ. The CDR3: CASSPVGTSPDTQYF. The CDR3 nucleotides read TGCGCCAGCAGCCCGGTAGGGACTAGCCCAGATACGCAGTATTTT.

In this sample, this clone turned up a few times. The rearrangement links TRBV7-6 to TRBJ2-7; D might be TRBD1 (6 bases). V was clipped by 0 bases and J by 0 bases, with 15 bases between them. Germline V lookup: CDR1 SGHVS, CDR2 FNYEAQ. The CDR3 contains 17 residues. The CDR3 reads CASSLAGFGTSSYEQYF. Here the CDR3 DNA reads TGTGCCAGCAGCTTAGCAGGCTTCGGGACAAGCTCCTACGAGCAGTACTTC.

The V call is TRBV9, the J call TRBJ2-1; 14 positions agree with TRBD2. V lost 2 bases to trimming and J lost 10 bases; unmatched junction nucleotides: 8. The CDR3 covers 16 residues. Germline-derived CDR1 and CDR2 are SGDLS and YYNGEE. DNA of the CDR3: TGTGCCAGCAGCGTCCGACTAGCGGGGGGGCTCGGGGAGCAGTTCTTC. Amino acids: CASSVRLAGGLGEQFF.

The V and J genes are TRBV4-1 and TRBJ2-7; the D gene is possibly TRBD1 (5 bases). The CDR3 is made up of 13 amino acids. The germline V and J ends were trimmed by 4 bases and 2 bases, with 9 bases remaining between them. Germline lookup yields CDR1 MGHRA and CDR2 YSYEKL. The CDR3 sequence: CASSLRDPYEQYF. CDR3 sequence (DNA): TGCGCCAGCAGCCTCAGGGATCCCTACGAGCAGTACTTC.

CDR3 loop: CASSLRGLAGSNYEQYF. The CDR3 coding sequence is TGTGCCAGCAGTTTACGGGGACTAGCGGGATCGAACTACGAGCAGTACTTC. The chain couples TRBV28 to TRBJ2-7; 13 bases agree with TRBD2. The CDR3 has 17 residues. Germline trimming cut 2 bases from V and 3 bases from J; bases unmatched to any gene: 7. Germline values: CDR1 MDHEN, CDR2 SYDVKM.

This rearrangement joins TRBV27 to TRBJ1-2; 9 nucleotides align to TRBD1. There are 15 residues in the CDR3. The germline gives CDR1 MNHEY, CDR2 SMNVEV (reference sequence). The V segment lost 1 base and the J segment 4 bases; nucleotides outside the gene matches: 4. DNA of the CDR3: TGTGCCAGCAGTTTATACAGGGGGCGCCTCTATGGCTACACCTTC. Translating it yields CASSLYRGRLYGYTF.

The table lists this clone with a count of one. CDR3 nucleotide sequence: TGTGCCAGCAGCCAATTCCGGGACTCTGGCTACACCTTC. Protein product: CASSQFRDSGYTF. The chain uses TRBV7-9 and TRBJ1-2, with TRBD1 as a possible D gene (5 bases). CDR1 is SEHNR and CDR2 is FQNEAQ in the germline V gene (reference sequence). The CDR3 is 13 amino acids. Deletions cut 5 bases from V and 7 bases from J, with 14 bases between.